Listed here are 14 T cell receptor beta chains from one sample, sequenced in a study of cytomegalovirus exposure and HLA in healthy donors (dated by TCRdb to 2017 to 2019). Library preparation used the immunoSEQ multiplex PCR assay. A mixture of 60 forward primers for TCR Vbeta segments and 13 reverse primers for TCR Jbeta segments was used in the multiplex PCR. Here the immuneACCESS table is served through TCRdb, limited to in-frame sequences with V and J called. Missing clones are a known gap in these copies; in checked studies unresolved V genes cover under half, and the rest lacks a known reason. Within this sample are some 140,000 clones, with around 80% of them counted one time only. About 13% of the sample rests with the top ten. Sequencing used PBMCs. The receptors were sampled from a man younger than 40 in good health and CMV-seropositive.

The V call is TRBV10-2, the J call TRBJ2-5, with 7 bases that match TRBD2. Matching the DNA end better, TRBJ2-7 makes the J call doubtful. There are 12 residues in the CDR3. Germline V gene data show CDR1 as WSHSY and CDR2 as SAAADI. CDR3 DNA sequence: TGCGCCAGCAAAGTTTCGGGAGGCGAGCAGTACTTC. The encoded protein is CASKVSGGEQYF.

The chain combines TRBV29-1 with TRBJ1-2, with 10 bases identical to TRBD1. The CDR3 has 13 amino acids. V lost 7 bases to trimming and J lost 4 bases; unmatched junction nucleotides: 6. Germline CDR1 and CDR2: SQVTM and ANQGSEA. The CDR3 region is CSANRDRGYGYTF. The CDR3 DNA sequence: TGCAGCGCAAACCGGGACAGGGGCTATGGCTACACCTTC.

This clone was detected a few times. The chain combines TRBV6-5 with TRBJ2-7, with TRBD2 as a possible D gene (6 bases). Trimming took off 6 bases at V and 3 bases at J, with 18 bases between the two ends. The V gene's germline CDR1 is MNHEY and CDR2 SVGAGI. CDR3 length: 15 residues. CDR3 sequence (DNA): TGTGCCAGCAGCCTTTACCGGGACTCACTCTACGAGCAGTACTTC. Translation: CASSLYRDSLYEQYF.

In its sample, this clone was seen once. This chain joins TRBV10-1 and TRBJ2-5, with 9 bases identical to TRBD1. Per the germline V gene, CDR1 is WNHNN and CDR2 is SYGVQD (reference sequence). The CDR3 totals 17 residues. Trimming removed 4 bases from V and 3 bases from J; junction bases left unmatched: 12. CDR3 DNA sequence: TGCGCCAGCAGTGGTGTATTACGGGACAGGGAGGAAGAGACCCAGTACTTC. This codes for CASSGVLRDREEETQYF.

This chain connects TRBV21-1 to TRBJ2-7; TRBD1 reflects the table's D call only, with no check against the DNA. TRBV21-1 is classified as a pseudogene. The CDR3 is made up of 12 amino acids. The CDR3 spells CASRDRDYEQYF. DNA for the CDR3: TGTGCCAGCAGGGACAGAGACTACGAGCAGTACTTC.

The chain is built from TRBV9 and TRBJ2-7; D is possibly TRBD2 (6 bases). The V gene's germline CDR1 is SGDLS and CDR2 YYNGEE. Deletions cut 0 bases from V and 3 bases from J, with 13 bases between. This CDR3 is built from 15 residues. As DNA, the CDR3 is TGTGCCAGCAGCGTAGACGGAGGGAGTAACTACGAGCAGTACTTC. The encoded protein is CASSVDGGSNYEQYF.

V and J are TRBV11-2 and TRBJ1-2, with 12 bases lining up with TRBD1. The CDR3 runs to 14 residues. Trimming took 5 bases from V and 8 from J; bases not matched to a gene: 6. Germline lookup yields CDR1 SGHAT and CDR2 FQNNGV. CDR3 residues: CASSGGTGGTGYTF. DNA of the CDR3: TGTGCCAGCAGCGGAGGGACAGGGGGCACCGGCTACACCTTC.

The genes are TRBV25-1 and TRBJ1-2, with D uncertain. The CDR3 has 14 amino acids. Germline V CDR1 and CDR2: MGHDK, SYGVNS. V was clipped by 0 bases and J by 0 bases, with 5 bases between them. The CDR3: CASSEYTANYGYTF. For the CDR3, the DNA is TGTGCCAGCAGTGAATATACGGCTAACTATGGCTACACCTTC.

This clone showed up just a few times. This sequence joins TRBV7-6 and TRBJ2-5; 9 bases are shared with TRBD1. The DNA end is more similar to TRBJ2-7, so the J call may be wrong. Germline CDR1 is SGHVS and CDR2 is FNYEAQ. The CDR3 runs to 14 residues. The CDR3 DNA is TGTGCCAGCAGCGAGGGACAGGGATCCTACGAGCAGTACTTC. Protein sequence: CASSEGQGSYEQYF.

The J gene is TRBJ2-1, the V gene TRBV5-1; 8 bases map to TRBD2. CDR3 length: 16 residues. Germline V gene lookup returns CDR1 SGHRS and CDR2 YFSETQ. Trimming removed 0 bases from V and 5 bases from J; junction bases left unmatched: 7. The CDR3 reads CASSLEVGRADNEQFF. The CDR3 nucleotides read TGCGCCAGCAGCTTGGAGGTCGGGAGGGCCGACAATGAGCAGTTCTTC.

The J gene is TRBJ2-1, the V gene TRBV13; D is ambiguous. The germline V gene has CDR1 PRHDT and CDR2 FYEKMQ (reference sequence). The length of the CDR3 is 14 residues. Trimming stripped 1 base from V and 9 bases from J, with 13 bases between. The CDR3 reads CASSLVARYGEQFF. For the CDR3, the DNA is TGTGCCAGCAGCTTAGTAGCACGGTATGGTGAGCAGTTCTTC. The whole variable domain, remainder taken from reference TRBV13 and TRBJ2-1, is AAGVIQSPRHLIKEKRETATLKCYPIPRHDTVYWYQQGPGQDPQFLISFYEKMQSDKGSIPDRFSAQQFSDYHSELNMSSLELGDSALYFCASSLVARYGEQFFGPGTRLTVL.

The J gene is TRBJ2-7, the V gene TRBV9; 7 nucleotides align to TRBD2. CDR3 size: 15 residues. With 0 bases clipped from V and 4 bases from J, the junction kept 7 bases outside the gene matches. Germline CDR1 SGDLS, CDR2 YYNGEE. The CDR3 region is CASSVGRGGIYEQYF. The CDR3 DNA reads TGTGCCAGCAGCGTAGGTAGGGGAGGGATATACGAGCAGTACTTC.

This chain's CDR3 is CASSEGQGSSYEQYF. CDR3 nucleotides: TGTGCCAGCAGTGAAGGACAGGGAAGCTCCTACGAGCAGTACTTC. The chain joins TRBV6-1 to TRBJ2-5, with 7 bases aligning to TRBD1. The J call is uncertain, as TRBJ2-7 better fits the DNA end. Germline CDR1 is MNHNS and CDR2 is SASEGT. The CDR3 covers 15 residues.

The chain joins TRBV7-9 to TRBJ2-1; 8 positions match TRBD1. The CDR3 sequence is 15 residues long. With V trimmed by 5 bases and J by 0 bases, 3 bases remained unmatched. Germline CDR1 reads SEHNR; CDR2 reads FQNEAQ (reference sequence). CDR3 in DNA: TGTGCCAGCAGCCCGGGACAGGTCTCCTACAATGAGCAGTTCTTC. Translating gives CASSPGQVSYNEQFF. Combining the CDR3 with reference TRBV7-9 and TRBJ2-1 gives the whole variable domain DTGVSQNPRHKITKRGQNVTFRCDPISEHNRLYWYRQTLGQGPEFLTYFQNEAQLEKSRLLSDRFSAERPKGSFSTLEIQRTEQGDSAMYLCASSPGQVSYNEQFFGPGTRLTVL.